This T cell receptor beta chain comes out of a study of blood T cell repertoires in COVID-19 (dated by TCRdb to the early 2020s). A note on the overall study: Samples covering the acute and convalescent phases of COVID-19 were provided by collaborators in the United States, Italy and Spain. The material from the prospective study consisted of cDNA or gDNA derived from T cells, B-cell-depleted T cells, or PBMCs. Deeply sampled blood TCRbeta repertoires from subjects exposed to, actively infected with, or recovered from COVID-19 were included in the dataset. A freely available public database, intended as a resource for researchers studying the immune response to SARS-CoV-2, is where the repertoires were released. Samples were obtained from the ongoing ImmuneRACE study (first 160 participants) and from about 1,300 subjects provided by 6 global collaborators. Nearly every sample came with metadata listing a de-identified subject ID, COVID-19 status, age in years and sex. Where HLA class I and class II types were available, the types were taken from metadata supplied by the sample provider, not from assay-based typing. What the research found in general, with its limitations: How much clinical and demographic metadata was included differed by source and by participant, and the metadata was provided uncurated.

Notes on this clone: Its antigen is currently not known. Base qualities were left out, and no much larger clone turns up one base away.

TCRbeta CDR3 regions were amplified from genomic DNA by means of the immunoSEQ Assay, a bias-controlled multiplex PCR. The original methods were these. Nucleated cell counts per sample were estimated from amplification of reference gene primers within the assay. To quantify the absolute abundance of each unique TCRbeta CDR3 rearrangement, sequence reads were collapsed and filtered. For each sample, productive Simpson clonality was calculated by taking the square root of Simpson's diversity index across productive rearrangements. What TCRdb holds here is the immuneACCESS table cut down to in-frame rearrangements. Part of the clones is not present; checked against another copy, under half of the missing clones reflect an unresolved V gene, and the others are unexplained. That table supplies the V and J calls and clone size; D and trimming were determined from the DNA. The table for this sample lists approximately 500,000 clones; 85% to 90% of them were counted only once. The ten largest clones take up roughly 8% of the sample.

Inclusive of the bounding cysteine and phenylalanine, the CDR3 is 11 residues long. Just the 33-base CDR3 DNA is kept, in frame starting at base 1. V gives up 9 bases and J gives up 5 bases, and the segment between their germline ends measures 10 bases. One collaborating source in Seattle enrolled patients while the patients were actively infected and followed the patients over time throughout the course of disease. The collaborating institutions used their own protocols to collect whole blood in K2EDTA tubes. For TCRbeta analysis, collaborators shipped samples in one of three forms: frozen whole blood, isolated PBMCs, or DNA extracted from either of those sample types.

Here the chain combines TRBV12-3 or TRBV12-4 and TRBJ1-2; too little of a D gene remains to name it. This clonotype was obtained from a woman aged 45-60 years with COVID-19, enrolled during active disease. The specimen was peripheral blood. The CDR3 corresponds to CASGEGYGYTF. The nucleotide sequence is TGTGCCAGTGGGGAGGGTTATGGCTACACCTTC.